The clone carrying this T cell receptor beta chain was observed a few times. This entry comes from a study of human T cells and chemical hapten exposure. The time point is: patch test 1, 2 weeks after DPC sensitization. The treatment was: therapeutic diphenylcyclopropenone sensitization with weekly scalp DPC. One entry per CDR3 protein results from TCRdb running MiXCR on the RACE reads. The sample has around 110,000 distinct CDR3 sequences; about 12% are singletons. Germline CDR1 KGHSH, CDR2 LQKENI. CDR3 size: 15 residues. The V and J ends lost 0 bases and 3 bases, in that order; junction bases with no gene match: 2.

The clonotype originates from a woman in her forties or fifties with alopecia areata. Some clones in this sample may be carry-over from other donors' samples. This material consisted of whole blood, taken in connection with sensitization to the hapten diphenylcyclopropenone (DPC). The chain is built from TRBV18 and TRBJ1-5; 7 bases align to TRBD1. The DNA for the CDR3 is TGTGCCAGCTCACCACCTGGACAGGTCAATCAGCCCCAGCATTTT. Its protein is CASSPPGQVNQPQHF.